This T cell receptor beta chain was recorded in a study of blood T cells in healthy people across ages (dated by TCRdb to between 2015 and 2016). As for the study more broadly: Template switching captured roughly one uniquely barcoded TCR beta cDNA molecule per two T cells in model experiments. Using deep sequencing normalized with unique cDNA molecular identifiers, the study measured how TCR beta repertoire diversity changes with age. Four age groups were formed from the donors: young (average 16 years), middle-aged (approximately 40), aged (approximately 60) and long-lived (82). The study analyzed two additional independent replicas of 1 million unique cDNA reads from the same blood draw for two donors, one aged 18 to 30 and one aged 80 or older. Points the paper makes about the study in general: Donor CMV infection status was unknown, potentially confounding age-related changes in expanded clonotypes. Conclusive comparison of naive and antigen-experienced compartments was prevented by the profiling of bulk unsorted PBMCs. Observed TCR beta diversity correlated strongly with the percentage of naive T cells measured by flow cytometry. Total diversity estimates from one million sequenced T cells were considered lower bounds and underestimates. As age increased, observed TCR beta diversity per million T cells dropped in a roughly linear way, and a significant reduction was already evident by age about 40. Compared with the aged group, the long-lived group had more naive CD4+ T cells, fewer expanded clones and increased TCR diversity, suggesting age selection.

Library preparation was by 5' RACE. The listed sequencing device is Illumina HiSeq 2500. A second PCR of about 7 to 12 cycles was performed with a sample-barcoded 5' primer and a J-beta primer mix. A template-switch 5' adaptor carrying 12 random nucleotides introduced a unique molecular identifier onto each TCR beta cDNA molecule. At least 2.5 million CDR3-containing paired-end reads were obtained from each sample. First-strand cDNA synthesis was performed from all RNA using the Mint cDNA synthesis kit, with priming by a TRBC-specific oligonucleotide. Following uracil-DNA glycosylase treatment, all cDNA underwent a first 18-cycle PCR with the universal primers M1SS and BC2_uni_R. In the source study's methods: Normalization of each sample was performed by random selection of 1 million high-quality reads, each carrying a distinct molecular identifier. Instead of being binned into consensus sequences, reads that shared molecular identifiers were thrown out. MiTCR, set to a Q25 quality threshold and the strictest error-elimination algorithm, was used for CDR3 identification, clonotype clustering and error correction. Lower-bound total TCR beta diversity was estimated with a nonparametric unseen species model using Euler transformation. The raw public reads went through TCRdb reprocessing: fastp at Q25, MiXCR clone calling, in-frame beta chains kept. Here each entry gathers all rows of one CDR3 protein and keeps the most common genes and DNA. It is TCRdb's table, rather than the study itself, that gives the V and J calls and clone size. Recorded for this sample are about 540,000 distinct CDR3 sequences; about 24% of them occurred a single time. The ten largest clones take up 8.7% of the sample.

The 35 to 40 donors, aged about 6 to 95 years, were systemically healthy Caucasian individuals from Russia. Around 10 milliliters of peripheral blood were collected from each donor into EDTA-treated Vacutainer tubes. PBMCs were isolated by Ficoll-Paque density-gradient centrifugation, with at least 6 million obtained per sample. Trizol reagent was used to extract total RNA from PBMCs, with at least 5 micrograms per sample. For every donor, flow cytometry on a PBMC aliquot measured the percentage of naive CD45RAhigh/CD27high T cells. In this sample, this clonotype turned up a few times. It has no known antigen specificity. No much larger clone exists at a distance of one base, and base qualities are not known. V and J are truncated by 0 bases and 0 bases respectively, leaving an intervening sequence of 8 bases. CDR1 is given as DFQATT and CDR2 as SNEGSKA, both from the germline V gene (reference sequence). Inclusive of the bounding cysteine and phenylalanine, the CDR3 is 15 residues long. The only DNA kept is the CDR3, 45 bases in frame from the first base.

This same sample was also part of a study on T cells of mothers and their children. As the second study states: The donors were nine systemically healthy Caucasian individuals, made up of three mothers and their six children. cDNA synthesis used all of the extracted RNA, with approximately 1.4 ug of RNA in each 15 ul reaction. In the second PCR, the M1S primer added sample barcodes and 2-4 random nucleotides. Over 8.5 million TCR beta CDR3 reads came from each mother, compared with around 3 million reads from each child. Thymic selection shapes the output of TCR recombination in a similar way in related and unrelated pairs, and inherited differences have a minor effect. Normalized repertoire overlap was always found to be slightly, but never significantly, higher in related mother-child pairs than in unrelated mother-child pairs. No persistent microchimeric T cell clones were found, with a detection sensitivity of roughly 99 clones per million clonotypes. In the study, deep NGS was used to compare the TCR beta repertoires of mothers and children, and features distinguishing related mother-child pairs from unrelated individuals were sought. On average, the children were roughly 11 +/- 4 years old, while the mothers were about 40 +/- 4 years old. Libraries were sequenced on Illumina HiSeq 2000 with 100+100 nt paired-end reads after adapter ligation with NEBNext reagents. Mother and child libraries were prepared a month apart and sequenced in separate runs to prevent cross-contamination. For each donor, somewhere between roughly 450,000 and 2,100,000 distinct TCR beta clonotypes were identified. Naive TCR beta clonotypes were estimated from low-frequency clonotypes matched to each donor's FACS-determined naive share, without sorting.

Sequenced material: blood. The sequence joins TRBV20-1 to TRBJ1-4, with an unclear D gene assignment. This receptor was obtained from a boy aged 5-17 years in good health. The CDR3 loop reads CSARDHGATNEKLFF. The DNA sequence is as follows: TGCAGTGCTAGAGATCACGGGGCAACTAATGAAAAACTGTTTTTT.